Below, 28 T cell receptor beta chains from the same sample are listed, as sequenced in a study of OX40 agonist ivuxolimab in advanced cancers. The table came from immunoSEQ multiplex PCR; TCRdb's copy has only in-frame clones and leaves some out. The data show roughly 20,000 clones, with about 70% seen just once and around 30% held by the top ten. The sample was CD4+ or CD8+ T cells sorted from blood, taken in a trial of the OX40 agonist ivuxolimab. These receptor sequences come from an adult with an advanced solid tumor such as melanoma, head and neck, liver or kidney cancer.

The chain links TRBV5-6 to TRBJ2-7; D unresolved. Trimming shortened V by 0 bases and J by 3 bases, and 10 bases separated the two germline ends. This CDR3 has 14 amino acids. From germline, CDR1 is SGHDT and CDR2 YYEEEE. The CDR3 DNA is TGTGCCAGCAGCTTGGATCTCCATGGCTACGAGCAGTACTTC. It encodes CASSLDLHGYEQYF.

The rearrangement joins TRBV19 to TRBJ2-6; possible D gene TRBD1, 6 bases. V was trimmed by 2 bases and J by 2 bases, leaving 7 bases between them. The CDR3 is 15 amino acids. Germline-derived CDR1 and CDR2 are LNHDA and SQIVND (reference sequence). This CDR3 reads CASSIWTAGANVLTF. The CDR3 DNA reads as TGTGCCAGTAGTATATGGACAGCTGGGGCCAACGTCCTGACTTTC.

This chain connects TRBV2 to TRBJ2-2; weak D call: TRBD1 (5 bases). CDR1 is SNHLY, CDR2 FYNNEI, per germline. The V end lost 10 bases, the J end lost 1 base, and 13 bases lay between the germline ends. This CDR3 has 14 amino acids. The CDR3 DNA follows: TGTGCCACCAAGGGGCAGGAGAACACCGGGGAGCTGTTTTTT. Translating gives CATKGQENTGELFF.

The chain couples TRBV5-6 to TRBJ1-3, with no clear D. Trimming left V 4 bases short and J 0 bases short, with 11 bases between. The CDR3 contains 15 residues. Germline values: CDR1 SGHDT, CDR2 YYEEEE. The CDR3 DNA is TGTGCCAGCAGCGATTGGAGCTTCTCTGGAAACACCATATATTTT. This codes for CASSDWSFSGNTIYF.

This clone was counted a single time. The chain recombines TRBV19 with TRBJ2-7; possibly TRBD1 or TRBD2 for D (5 bases each). CDR1 and CDR2 (germline): LNHDA, SQIVND (reference sequence). Trimming took off 9 bases at V and 2 bases at J, with 20 bases between the two ends. There are 15 residues in the CDR3. The CDR3 spells CASRDQAGATYEQYF. CDR3 DNA sequence: TGTGCCAGCCGGGACCAGGCCGGAGCGACCTACGAGCAGTACTTC.

There are a few counts of this clone. The rearrangement links TRBV7-9 to TRBJ1-2, with D perhaps TRBD1 (5 bases). The CDR3 is 15 residues long. CDR1 and CDR2 (germline): SEHNR, FQNEAQ (reference sequence). Trimming pared 1 base from V and 5 bases from J, leaving 14 bases between. The CDR3 loop is CASSLVGQGAYGYTF. In DNA form, the CDR3 reads TGTGCCAGCAGCTTAGTCGGGCAGGGAGCATATGGCTACACCTTC.

This chain connects TRBV5-6 to TRBJ1-1, with a possible D match to TRBD1 (5 bases). The V gene lost 4 bases and the J gene lost 1 base, with 8 bases spanning the gap. This CDR3 contains 13 residues. Germline CDR1 reads SGHDT; CDR2 reads YYEEEE. CDR3 region: CASSNTGNTEAFF. CDR3 DNA sequence: TGTGCCAGCAGCAATACAGGGAACACTGAAGCTTTCTTT.

This clone was detected only a few times. The chain joins TRBV9 to TRBJ2-3; 10 nucleotides line up with TRBD2. CDR1 is SGDLS and CDR2 is YYNGEE in the germline V gene. V lost 0 bases to trimming and J lost 1 base; unmatched junction nucleotides: 5. The CDR3 has 17 residues. The CDR3 protein is CASSVGGLASGTDTQYF. CDR3 nucleotide sequence: TGTGCCAGCAGCGTAGGGGGACTAGCGTCGGGCACAGATACGCAGTATTTT.

The table lists this clone with a few counts. This chain links TRBV19 with TRBJ2-7; no clear D. V was pared by 2 bases and J by 0 bases, with 11 bases between. Per germline, CDR1 LNHDA and CDR2 SQIVND (reference sequence). The CDR3 sequence is 15 residues long. The CDR3 bases are TGTGCCAGTAGTATACTGTGGGAAAGCTCCTACGAGCAGTACTTC. Translation: CASSILWESSYEQYF.

The chain uses TRBV5-4 and TRBJ2-7, with a possible D match to TRBD1 (5 bases). The CDR3 totals 14 residues. Trimming stripped 4 bases from V and 0 bases from J, with 11 bases between. Germline V gives CDR1 SGHNT, CDR2 YYREEE (reference sequence). CDR3 loop: CASSPTRDSYEQYF. The CDR3 DNA is TGTGCCAGCAGCCCTACCAGGGACTCCTACGAGCAGTACTTC.

V usage is TRBV5-1 and J usage is TRBJ1-5, with a possible D match to TRBD1 (5 bases). The length of the CDR3 is 14 residues. V was clipped by 2 bases and J by 4 bases, with 10 bases between them. From germline, CDR1 is SGHRS and CDR2 YFSETQ. The CDR3 here is CASSLPGINQPQHF. As DNA, the CDR3 is TGCGCCAGCAGCTTACCAGGGATTAATCAGCCCCAGCATTTT. Supplemented by reference TRBV5-1 and TRBJ1-5, the full variable domain reads KAGVTQTPRYLIKTRGQQVTLSCSPISGHRSVSWYQQTPGQGLQFLFEYFSETQRNKGNFPGRFSGRQFSNSRSEMNVSTLELGDSALYLCASSLPGINQPQHFGDGTRLSIL.

This chain uses TRBV5-1 with TRBJ2-1; D call uncertain. V lost 0 bases to trimming and J lost 10 bases, with 8 bases between them. CDR1 SGHRS and CDR2 YFSETQ come from the germline V gene. CDR3 length: 12 amino acids. In nucleotides, the CDR3 is TGCGCCAGCAGCTTGGAGGGTAGCGAGCAGTTCTTC. Amino acids: CASSLEGSEQFF.

The chain uses TRBV5-6 and TRBJ2-4; D is unresolved. Germline CDR1 reads SGHDT; CDR2 reads YYEEEE. Trimming removed 4 bases at V and 5 bases at J, with 10 bases between. This CDR3 spans 13 amino acids. The CDR3 protein is CASSHTTENIQYF. Here the CDR3 DNA reads TGTGCCAGCAGCCACACTACGGAAAACATTCAGTACTTC. Supplemented by reference TRBV5-6 and TRBJ2-4, the full variable domain reads DAGVTQSPTHLIKTRGQQVTLRCSPKSGHDTVSWYQQALGQGPQFIFQYYEEEERQRGNFPDRFSGHQFPNYSSELNVNALLLGDSALYLCASSHTTENIQYFGAGTRLSVL.

This clone was recorded a few times. As DNA, the CDR3 is TGTGCCAGCAGCGTAGCGGCCGACAGCACAGATACGCAGTATTTT. Translating it yields CASSVAADSTDTQYF. The V and J genes are TRBV9 and TRBJ2-3; D remains ambiguous. The CDR3 totals 15 residues. CDR1 is SGDLS and CDR2 is YYNGEE in the germline V gene. V was clipped by 0 bases and J by 0 bases, with 8 bases between them.

V usage is TRBV9 and J usage is TRBJ2-1, with 9 positions matching TRBD2. The CDR3 length is 16 residues. Germline assignment: CDR1 SGDLS and CDR2 YYNGEE. The V gene end was trimmed by 0 bases and the J gene end by 2 bases; junction bases not matched to a gene: 3. The CDR3 loop is CASSVGSSGAYNEQFF. Here the CDR3 DNA reads TGTGCCAGCAGCGTAGGTTCTAGCGGGGCCTACAATGAGCAGTTCTTC.

The chain links TRBV7-3 to TRBJ2-7, with a possible D match to TRBD2 (6 bases). V lost 1 base and J lost 0, with 7 bases in between. The CDR3 is 14 residues long. CDR1 is SGHTA, CDR2 FQGTGA, per germline. The CDR3 DNA follows: TGTGCCAGCAGCTTAAGCGGGGTCTCCTACGAGCAGTACTTC. Encoded protein: CASSLSGVSYEQYF.

The chain is built from TRBV9 and TRBJ1-3; D not resolved. V lost 0 bases, J lost 0 bases, and 4 bases lay in between. Germline V gene data show CDR1 as SGDLS and CDR2 as YYNGEE. This CDR3 has 14 amino acids. The CDR3 sequence: CASSVDFSGNTIYF. In nucleotides, the CDR3 is TGTGCCAGCAGCGTAGATTTCTCTGGAAACACCATATATTTT.

The sample holds one count of this clone. J is TRBJ2-2 and V is TRBV7-2, with no clear D. Trimming left V 10 bases short and J 2 bases short, with 17 bases between. CDR3 length: 15 amino acids. Germline V gene lookup returns CDR1 SGHTA and CDR2 FQGNSA. The CDR3 loop is CATTLPGTNTGELFF. CDR3 DNA sequence: TGTGCCACTACACTTCCGGGCACCAACACCGGGGAGCTGTTTTTT.

The genes are TRBV29-1 and TRBJ2-4; tentative D call: TRBD2 (8 bases). CDR1 SQVTM and CDR2 ANQGSEA come from the germline V gene. V was trimmed by 4 bases and J by 0 bases, leaving 31 bases between them. The CDR3 is made up of 21 amino acids. DNA for the CDR3: TGCAGCGTTGTAAAGCTAGCGGGTTTCTCAGGGGGGACCATAGCCAAAAACATTCAGTACTTC. The encoded protein is CSVVKLAGFSGGTIAKNIQYF.

This chain links TRBV19 with TRBJ1-1, with D perhaps matching TRBD1 (6 bases). Germline-derived CDR1 and CDR2 are LNHDA and SQIVND (reference sequence). Trimming removed 7 bases from V and 4 bases from J, with 19 bases in between. CDR3 length: 15 amino acids. CDR3 sequence: CASTPGQTASTEAFF. CDR3 sequence (DNA): TGTGCCAGTACCCCTGGACAGACGGCTTCCACTGAAGCTTTCTTT.

This clone occurred once. The chain employs TRBV19 and TRBJ1-1; TRBD1 matches 7 bases. Trimming removed 7 bases from V and 0 bases from J; junction bases left unmatched: 5. The CDR3 length is 14 residues. Germline V lookup: CDR1 LNHDA, CDR2 SQIVND (reference sequence). The CDR3 sequence is CASTRTGLNTEAFF. DNA for the CDR3: TGTGCCAGTACTAGGACAGGATTGAACACTGAAGCTTTCTTT.

The gene calls are TRBV29-1 and TRBJ2-1; possibly TRBD1 for D (6 bases). V lost 1 base, J lost 1 base, and 17 bases lay in between. The germline CDR1 and CDR2 sequences are SQVTM and ANQGSEA. CDR3 length: 17 amino acids. CDR3 coding DNA: TGCAGCGTTGAAGCAATACAGGGAAGAAATTCCTACAATGAGCAGTTCTTC. It yields the protein CSVEAIQGRNSYNEQFF.

The rearrangement joins TRBV7-9 to TRBJ2-1; D is unclear. V shed 5 bases and J shed 9 bases, with 11 bases lying between them. Germline lookup yields CDR1 SEHNR and CDR2 FQNEAQ (reference sequence). This CDR3 spans 12 amino acids. The DNA of the CDR3 is TGTGCCAGCAGCCCAGGACGCCCTGAGCAGTTCTTC. This translates into CASSPGRPEQFF.

The chain employs TRBV5-1 and TRBJ2-1; TRBD1 matches at 11 bases. This CDR3 is 15 amino acids long. V shed 5 bases, J shed 6 bases, and the junction held 7 bases outside the gene matches. Germline V gene lookup returns CDR1 SGHRS and CDR2 YFSETQ. The CDR3 DNA follows: TGCGCCAGCAGAATACCGGGACAGGGGGTCAATGAGCAGTTCTTC. Residues: CASRIPGQGVNEQFF.

The chain uses TRBV9 and TRBJ1-6; D might be TRBD1 (6 bases). Germline V gives CDR1 SGDLS, CDR2 YYNGEE. Trimming pared 2 bases from V and 5 bases from J, leaving 17 bases between. The CDR3 extends over 17 amino acids. CDR3 bases: TGTGCCAGCAGCGTGGGGGCCCGGGACATCGATAATTCACCCCTCCACTTT. Protein: CASSVGARDIDNSPLHF.

J is TRBJ1-2 and V is TRBV7-3; D remains ambiguous. V lost 3 bases, J lost 4 bases, and 6 bases lay in between. CDR3 length equals 12 residues. Germline V CDR1 and CDR2: SGHTA, FQGTGA. DNA of the CDR3: TGTGCCAGCAGCTTGACGGTCTATGGCTACACCTTC. Its protein is CASSLTVYGYTF. Full variable domain (missing parts from reference TRBV7-3 and TRBJ1-2): GAGVSQTPSNKVTEKGKYVELRCDPISGHTALYWYRQSLGQGPEFLIYFQGTGAADDSGLPNDRFFAVRPEGSVSTLKIQRTERGDSAVYLCASSLTVYGYTFGSGTRLTVV.

Turning to this clone: The junction differs from germline at one of its ends, possibly a read error. The V call is TRBV4-2, the J call TRBJ1-2; D gene uncertain. CDR1 and CDR2 (germline): LGHNA, YNFKEQ. This CDR3 spans 11 amino acids. The CDR3, as DNA: TGTGCCAGCAGCCCCTGGGTCTCGGTCCGCTTC. Its protein product is CASSPWVSVRF.

The V and J genes are TRBV4-3 and TRBJ1-2; possible D gene TRBD1, 5 bases. This CDR3 contains 14 residues. Germline CDR1 reads LGHNA; CDR2 reads YSLEER. V shed 2 bases and J shed 4 bases, with 11 bases lying between them. DNA of the CDR3: TGCGCCAGCAGCCAACCGGGGACCTTCTATGGCTACACCTTC. Translating it yields CASSQPGTFYGYTF.